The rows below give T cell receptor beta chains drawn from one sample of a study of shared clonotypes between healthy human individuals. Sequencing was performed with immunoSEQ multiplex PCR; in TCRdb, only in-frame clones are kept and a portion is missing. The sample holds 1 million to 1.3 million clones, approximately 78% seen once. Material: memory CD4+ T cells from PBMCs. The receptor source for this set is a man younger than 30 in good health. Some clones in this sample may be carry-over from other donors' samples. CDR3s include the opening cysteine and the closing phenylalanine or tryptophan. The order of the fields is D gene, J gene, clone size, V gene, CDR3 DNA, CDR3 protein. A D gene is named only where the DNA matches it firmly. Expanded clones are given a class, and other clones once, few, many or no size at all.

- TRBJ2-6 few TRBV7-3 TGTGCCAGCTCCCAGGGAGGGGCCAACGTCCTGACTTTC CASSQGGANVLTF
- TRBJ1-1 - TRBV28 TGTGCCTGCCAGTCGCGGAACACTGAAGCTTTCTTT CACQSRNTEAFF
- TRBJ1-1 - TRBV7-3 TGTGCCAGCAGCTTACGCTCTGGGACTGAAGCTTTCTTT CASSLRSGTEAFF
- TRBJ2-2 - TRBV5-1 TGCGCCAGCAGCCGGGGACAGAACACCGGGGAGCTGTTTTTT CASSRGQNTGELFF
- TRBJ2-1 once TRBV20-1 TGCAGTGCTAGAGTTTCTCGTGAGCAGTTCTTC CSARVSREQFF
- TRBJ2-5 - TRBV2 TGTGCCAGCAGTGAAACGACTGGACGAACGACCCAGTACTTC CASSETTGRTTQYF
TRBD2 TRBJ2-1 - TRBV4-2 TGTGCCAGCAGCCAAGATCATAGGGGACTAGCGGCCAATGAGCAGTTCTTC CASSQDHRGLAANEQFF
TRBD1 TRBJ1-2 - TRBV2 TGTGCCAGCTTGACGACAGGGTGGACCTATGGGGGCTACACCTTC CASLTTGWTYGGYTF
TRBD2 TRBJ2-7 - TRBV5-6 TGTGCCAGCCGTTGGAGCGGGGCTAACTCCTACGAGCAGTACTTC CASRWSGANSYEQYF
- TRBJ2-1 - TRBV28 TGTGCCAGCAGCCTCGAGGATGAGCAGTTCTTC CASSLEDEQFF
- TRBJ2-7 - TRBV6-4 TGTGCCAGCACCAACCAACGGGACGAGCAGTACTTC CASTNQRDEQYF
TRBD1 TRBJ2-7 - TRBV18 TGTGCCAGCTCACCATCGGGACAGCCTAGCTACGAGCAGTACTTC CASSPSGQPSYEQYF
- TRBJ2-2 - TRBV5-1 TGCGCCAGCAGCTTGGTCACCAAGGACGGGGAGCTGTTTTTT CASSLVTKDGELFF
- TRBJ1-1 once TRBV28 TGTGCCAGCACCCCGGGGTGGGGCACTGAAGCTTTCTTT CASTPGWGTEAFF
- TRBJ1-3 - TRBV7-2 TGTGCCAGCAGACTCAATCGGGCTGGAAACACCATATATTTT CASRLNRAGNTIYF
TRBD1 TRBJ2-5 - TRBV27 TGTGCCAGCAGTTTAGCGACAGGGGGTGGGGAGACCCAGTACTTC CASSLATGGGETQYF
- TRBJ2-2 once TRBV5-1 TGCGCCAGCAGCGCGACGGCCGCGAACACCGGGGAGCTGTTTTTT CASSATAANTGELFF
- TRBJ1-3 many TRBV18 TGTGCCAGCTCAGGCGTATCTGGAAACACCATATATTTT CASSGVSGNTIYF
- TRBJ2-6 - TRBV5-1 TGCGCCAGCAGCTTGGCGGGAGACTCTGGGGCCAACGTCCTGACTTTC CASSLAGDSGANVLTF
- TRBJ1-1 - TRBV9 TGTGCCAGCAGCGAGGGAGGGGGATGGGACACTGAAGCTTTCTTT CASSEGGGWDTEAFF
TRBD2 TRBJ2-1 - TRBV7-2 TGTGCCAGCAGCTTAAGGACTAGCGGTTATGAGCAGTTCTTC CASSLRTSGYEQFF
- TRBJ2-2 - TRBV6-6 TGTGCCAGCAGTCTTACGGGACCGAACACCGGGGAGCTGTTTTTT CASSLTGPNTGELFF
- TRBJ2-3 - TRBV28 TGTGCCAGCAGTTCTGCGGGCTCAGATACGCAGTATTTT CASSSAGSDTQYF
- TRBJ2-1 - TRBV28 TGTGCCAGCAGGAAACAGGGTCCCTACAATGAGCAGTTCTTC CASRKQGPYNEQFF
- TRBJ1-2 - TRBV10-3 TGTGCCATCAGTGAGGGCCTTTATGGCTACACCTTC CAISEGLYGYTF
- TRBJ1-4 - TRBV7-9 TGTGCCAGCAGCTTATATCAGGCCCCGGAAAAACTGTTTTTT CASSLYQAPEKLFF
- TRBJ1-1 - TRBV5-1 TGCGCCAGCAGCCACCGGACGGCGAACACTGAAGCTTTCTTT CASSHRTANTEAFF
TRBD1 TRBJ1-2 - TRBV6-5 TGTGCCAGCAGTTACTCAGCCAGGGGGCTTTACTATGGCTACACCTTC CASSYSARGLYYGYTF
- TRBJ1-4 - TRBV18 TGTGCCAGCTCACCACGCGCCAGGGGAGGTGAAAAACTGTTTTTT CASSPRARGGEKLFF
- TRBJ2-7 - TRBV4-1 TGCGCCAGCAGCCAGGCGTCAGGGGGGTCGGGGGCGTGGGAGCAGTACTTC CASSQASGGSGAWEQYF
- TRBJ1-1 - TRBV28 TGTGCCAGCAGTAACCCCGAGGGAACTGAAGCTTTCTTT CASSNPEGTEAFF
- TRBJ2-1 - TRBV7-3 TGTGCCAGCAGCTTATTTCCGACTAGCAATGAGCAGTTCTTC CASSLFPTSNEQFF